The 18 T cell receptor beta chains reported below all come from one sample, sequenced in a study of shared clonotypes between healthy human individuals. Sequencing was performed with immunoSEQ multiplex PCR; in TCRdb, only in-frame clones are kept and a portion is missing. Here the sample spans about 1.1 million clones, 70% to 85% being singletons. The sequenced sample was memory CD4+ T cells from PBMCs. Sample subset: CD45RA-negative fraction. The receptor set was obtained from a man in his late teens or twenties in good health. Some clones in this sample may be carry-over from other donors' samples.

Note on this clone: Other DNA variants within this sample encode the same CDR3. The J gene is TRBJ1-2, the V gene TRBV29-1; possible D gene TRBD1, 5 bases. Trimming cost V 3 bases and J 4 bases, with 6 bases left between them. The CDR3 covers 11 residues. CDR1 and CDR2 (germline): SQVTM, ANQGSEA. CDR3 protein: CSVDGGYGYTF. The CDR3 nucleotides are TGCAGCGTTGATGGGGGCTATGGCTACACCTTC.

This chain uses TRBV5-1 with TRBJ2-2, with 13 nucleotides matching TRBD2. The V gene's germline CDR1 is SGHRS and CDR2 YFSETQ. The CDR3 sequence is 15 residues long. After removal of 9 bases from V and 5 bases from J, the junction contained 7 bases not matched to a gene. CDR3 residues: CATKGLAGDTGELFF. CDR3 bases: TGCGCCACCAAAGGACTAGCGGGAGATACCGGGGAGCTGTTTTTT.

This sequence joins TRBV5-6 and TRBJ2-1, with 9 bases lining up with TRBD1. J gave up 8 bases and V 4 bases, and 13 bases lay outside the gene matches. The germline gives CDR1 SGHDT, CDR2 YYEEEE. The CDR3 covers 16 residues. In nucleotides, the CDR3 is TGTGCCAGCAGCCTCTACAGGGGGCCTGGGCTTTATGAGCAGTTCTTC. Protein sequence: CASSLYRGPGLYEQFF.

The chain has TRBV2 and TRBJ2-7, with D perhaps matching TRBD1 (5 bases). The V and J ends lost 8 bases and 7 bases respectively, with 21 bases between them. The CDR3 sequence is 14 residues long. Germline CDR1 SNHLY, CDR2 FYNNEI. The CDR3 region is CASHRMGQALEQYF. The CDR3, as DNA: TGTGCCAGCCACCGAATGGGGCAGGCTTTGGAGCAGTACTTC.

V and J are TRBV30 and TRBJ2-7, with D perhaps TRBD1 or TRBD2 (6 bases each). Trimming took 2 bases from V and 7 from J, leaving 15 bases between them. CDR1 and CDR2 (germline): GTSNPN, SVGIG (reference sequence). This CDR3 is 13 amino acids long. The CDR3 DNA follows: TGTGCCTGGAGTCCGACCGGGGGCGGTGAGCAGTACTTC. It translates to CAWSPTGGGEQYF.

This clone was recorded once. At the DNA level, this CDR3 is encoded by other sequences in the same sample as well. CDR3 DNA sequence: TGTGCCAGCAGCTTAGCTGGGGGAGGCACCGGGGAGCTGTTTTTT. Its translation: CASSLAGGGTGELFF. The chain is built from TRBV7-9 and TRBJ2-2, with TRBD2 as a possible D gene (6 bases). The CDR3 has 15 residues. Germline CDR1 SEHNR, CDR2 FQNEAQ (reference sequence). V was shortened by 0 bases and J by 4 bases, with 9 bases between the two germline ends.

Concerning this clone: A single base separates this from a much larger clone, so it may be a read error. The V and J genes are TRBV2 and TRBJ2-6; TRBD1 matches at 11 bases. The CDR3 spans 17 residues. Germline V gives CDR1 SNHLY, CDR2 FYNNEI. As DNA, the CDR3 is TGTGCCACATCCGGGACAGGGGGATCCTCTGGGGCCGACGTCCTGACTTTC. Amino acids: CATSGTGGSSGADVLTF.

The chain carries TRBV10-3 and TRBJ2-1, with TRBD2 matching 10 bases. With V trimmed by 7 bases and J by 9 bases, 6 bases remained unmatched. CDR1 is ENHRY, CDR2 SYGVKD, per germline. This CDR3 contains 13 residues. The DNA of the CDR3 is TGTGCCATCAAAAAGCGGGAGGGTGCTGAGCAGTTCTTC. It codes for CAIKKREGAEQFF.

The V and J genes are TRBV12-5 and TRBJ1-1, with D maybe TRBD1 (6 bases). The V end was cut by 5 bases, the J end by 0 bases, with 7 bases between. Germline CDR1 LGHNT, CDR2 FRNRAP. The CDR3 is made up of 13 amino acids. CDR3 loop: CASGTGMNTEAFF. CDR3 in DNA: TGTGCTAGTGGTACAGGGATGAACACTGAAGCTTTCTTT.

The CDR3 sequence: CASHRDSPYEQYF. CDR3 bases: TGTGCCAGCCACCGGGACAGCCCCTACGAGCAGTACTTC. This chain uses TRBV6-1 with TRBJ2-7; TRBD1 agrees at 7 bases. Germline CDR1 MNHNS, CDR2 SASEGT. CDR3 length equals 13 residues. V lost 8 bases to trimming and J lost 2 bases; unmatched junction nucleotides: 6.

CDR3 in DNA: TGTGCCAGCAGCTTAGCCGGACGGGATAATCAGCCCCAGCATTTT. Protein product: CASSLAGRDNQPQHF. This chain joins TRBV7-6 and TRBJ1-5, with D uncertain. V was trimmed by 0 bases and J by 4 bases, leaving 10 bases between them. Germline CDR1 is SGHVS and CDR2 is FNYEAQ. CDR3 size: 15 residues.

The rearrangement uses TRBV29-1 and TRBJ2-7; 10 nucleotides align to TRBD2. Trimming at V came to 4 bases and at J to 4 bases, leaving 10 bases not matched to a gene. The CDR3 has 15 residues. From germline, CDR1 is SQVTM and CDR2 ANQGSEA. For the CDR3, the DNA is TGCAGCGTTGTACGAGCGGGAGGGCCGGTGTACGAGCAGTACTTC. Protein: CSVVRAGGPVYEQYF.

This chain joins TRBV5-1 and TRBJ2-2, with 10 bases matching TRBD1. CDR1 and CDR2 from the germline V gene are SGHRS and YFSETQ. Trimming took 6 bases from V and 7 from J; bases not matched to a gene: 6. This CDR3 comprises 14 residues. The CDR3 DNA is TGCGCCAGCAACCTGGGACAGGGGCACGGGGAGCTGTTTTTT. Protein product: CASNLGQGHGELFF. The full variable domain, in which reference TRBV5-1 and TRBJ2-2 provide the parts outside the CDR3, is KAGVTQTPRYLIKTRGQQVTLSCSPISGHRSVSWYQQTPGQGLQFLFEYFSETQRNKGNFPGRFSGRQFSNSRSEMNVSTLELGDSALYLCASNLGQGHGELFFGEGSRLTVL.

V usage is TRBV7-3 and J usage is TRBJ2-3, with D perhaps matching TRBD2 (6 bases). Trimming left V 0 bases short and J 2 bases short, with 12 bases between. Germline V gene sequence: CDR1 SGHTA, CDR2 FQGTGA. This CDR3 is 16 amino acids long. The chain's CDR3 is CASSLTFAGNTDTQYF. The CDR3 coding sequence is TGTGCCAGCAGCTTAACATTCGCGGGGAACACAGATACGCAGTATTTT.

The rearrangement uses TRBV27 and TRBJ2-5, with 8 bases identical to TRBD1. The CDR3 has 15 amino acids. Germline V gene lookup returns CDR1 MNHEY and CDR2 SMNVEV (reference sequence). Trimming took 6 bases from V and 4 from J; bases not matched to a gene: 10. The CDR3 region has the DNA TGTGCCAGCAGCCCCACAGGGGGGTTAATAGAGACCCAGTACTTC. It translates to CASSPTGGLIETQYF.

This clone was recorded once. The rearrangement joins TRBV30 to TRBJ2-1, with 9 bases lining up with TRBD1. The CDR3 extends over 15 amino acids. The trim removed 6 bases at V and 5 bases at J, leaving 11 bases unmatched. Germline CDR1 reads GTSNPN; CDR2 reads SVGIG (reference sequence). The CDR3 nucleotides read TGTGCCTGTGCAAAACGTACAGGGGGCGACAATGAGCAGTTCTTC. Protein product: CACAKRTGGDNEQFF.

The chain recombines TRBV7-3 with TRBJ2-7, with 10 bases that match TRBD2. The J segment lost 7 bases and the V segment lost 1 base, leaving 7 bases of the junction unmatched. The CDR3 loop spans 15 amino acids. CDR1 is SGHTA, CDR2 FQGTGA, per germline. The CDR3 loop is CASSLNLAGAAEQYF. The CDR3, as DNA: TGTGCCAGCAGCTTAAACCTAGCGGGAGCGGCTGAGCAGTACTTC. Using reference TRBV7-3 and TRBJ2-7 for the parts outside the CDR3, the full variable domain is GAGVSQTPSNKVTEKGKYVELRCDPISGHTALYWYRQSLGQGPEFLIYFQGTGAADDSGLPNDRFFAVRPEGSVSTLKIQRTERGDSAVYLCASSLNLAGAAEQYFGPGTRLTVT.

This clone was counted between two and nine times. The chain recombines TRBV4-1 with TRBJ1-2; D might be TRBD1 (5 bases). Trimming cost V 2 bases and J 6 bases, with 10 bases left between them. Germline assignment: CDR1 MGHRA and CDR2 YSYEKL. CDR3 length: 13 residues. In nucleotides, the CDR3 is TGCGCCAGCAGCCAAACCCGAGGGGATGGCTACACCTTC. Its translation is CASSQTRGDGYTF.